Shown below are 30 T cell receptor beta chains from a single sample sequenced in a study of blood T cell repertoires in COVID-19. Clones were read by immunoSEQ multiplex PCR, and TCRdb kept only the in-frame ones, dropping some. The sample shows about 150,000 clones, around 86% of them seen only once. Sequences were obtained from peripheral blood. Every receptor here comes from a man older than 75 with acute or convalescent COVID-19.

The chain carries TRBV7-9 and TRBJ1-1, with 11 bases that match TRBD1. CDR1 is SEHNR and CDR2 is FQNEAQ in the germline V gene (reference sequence). J gave up 11 bases and V 1 base, and 3 bases lay outside the gene matches. This CDR3 region has 13 residues. The CDR3 sequence is CASSLGRDRGAFF. Written as DNA, the CDR3 is TGTGCCAGCAGCTTAGGGCGGGACAGGGGGGCTTTCTTT. Drawing the rest from reference TRBV7-9 and TRBJ1-1, the complete variable domain is DTGVSQNPRHKITKRGQNVTFRCDPISEHNRLYWYRQTLGQGPEFLTYFQNEAQLEKSRLLSDRFSAERPKGSFSTLEIQRTEQGDSAMYLCASSLGRDRGAFFGQGTRLTVV.

This chain joins TRBV6-5 and TRBJ2-1; TRBD2 is a possible D gene (6 bases). This CDR3 region has 12 residues. V was clipped by 7 bases and J by 12 bases, with 16 bases between them. Germline V gene lookup returns CDR1 MNHEY and CDR2 SVGAGI. The CDR3 sequence is CASKISGGGQFF. The CDR3 bases are TGTGCCAGCAAAATATCCGGGGGAGGGCAGTTCTTC.

This rearrangement joins TRBV19 to TRBJ2-1; 13 bases agree with TRBD2. The CDR3 sequence is 17 residues long. The junction had 4 bases not matched to a gene; V was cut back by 1 base and J by 4 bases. Per the germline V gene, CDR1 is LNHDA and CDR2 is SQIVND (reference sequence). The CDR3 nucleotides read TGTGCCAGTAGTATAGGGACTAGCGGGAGATCGTACAATGAGCAGTTCTTC. Translation: CASSIGTSGRSYNEQFF.

This clone was counted a few times. The gene calls are TRBV18 and TRBJ2-1; no definite D call. Trimming stripped 2 bases from V and 7 bases from J, with 3 bases between. Germline values: CDR1 KGHSH, CDR2 LQKENI. This CDR3 has 11 residues. The CDR3 region is CASSPINEQFF. Written as DNA, the CDR3 is TGTGCCAGCTCACCAATAAATGAGCAGTTCTTC.

The chain is built from TRBV6-6 and TRBJ1-6, with TRBD1 matching over 8 bases. There are 16 residues in the CDR3. The germline V gene encodes CDR1 MNHNY and CDR2 SVGAGI (reference sequence). V was pared by 5 bases and J by 7 bases, with 10 bases of the junction left unmatched. This CDR3 is CASSVIGTGKNSPLHF. The CDR3 DNA follows: TGTGCCAGCAGTGTAATAGGGACAGGCAAAAATTCACCCCTCCACTTT.

The chain employs TRBV6-2 or TRBV6-3 and TRBJ1-2; TRBD1 aligns across 9 bases. Germline values: CDR1 MNHEY, CDR2 SVGEGT. The J segment lost 8 bases and the V segment lost 0 bases, leaving 4 bases of the junction unmatched. CDR3 length: 14 residues. The CDR3 coding sequence is TGTGCCAGCAGTTACTCTGGGACAGGGAGAGGCTACACCTTC. This sequence encodes CASSYSGTGRGYTF.

The chain is built from TRBV28 and TRBJ1-2, with 7 bases lining up with TRBD1. CDR1 and CDR2 from the germline V gene are MDHEN and SYDVKM. V lost 7 bases and J lost 8; bases outside the gene matches: 13. This CDR3 spans 14 amino acids. The CDR3 sequence: CASTWSSGRGGYTF. As DNA, the CDR3 is TGTGCCAGCACCTGGTCGTCGGGCAGGGGGGGCTACACCTTC.

The table lists this clone with a few counts. The chain couples TRBV19 to TRBJ1-5, with a possible D match to TRBD1 (5 bases). The germline V gene encodes CDR1 LNHDA and CDR2 SQIVND (reference sequence). This CDR3 has 13 amino acids. Trimming left V 5 bases short and J 7 bases short, with 12 bases between. CDR3 amino acids: CASSERGQQPQHF. CDR3 nucleotides: TGTGCCAGTAGTGAGCGGGGCCAACAGCCCCAGCATTTT.

This clone has only one observation. The gene calls are TRBV5-6 and TRBJ2-5, with TRBD2 as a possible D gene (7 bases). Per the germline V gene, CDR1 is SGHDT and CDR2 is YYEEEE. The length of the CDR3 is 16 residues. V gave up 0 bases and J gave up 4 bases, with 16 bases separating them. The CDR3 here is CASSLDGGRGRETQYF. CDR3 DNA sequence: TGTGCCAGCAGCTTGGACGGGGGGCGGGGGCGAGAGACCCAGTACTTC.

Written as DNA, the CDR3 is TGTGCCAGTAGTACGAGGACAGTACAAGAGACCCAGTACTTC. Amino acid sequence: CASSTRTVQETQYF. The chain uses TRBV19 and TRBJ2-5; weak D call: TRBD1 (6 bases). V gave up 4 bases and J gave up 2 bases, with 11 bases separating them. Per the germline V gene, CDR1 is LNHDA and CDR2 is SQIVND (reference sequence). The CDR3 extends over 14 amino acids. Full variable domain (outside the CDR3, taken from reference TRBV19 and TRBJ2-5): DGGITQSPKYLFRKEGQNVTLSCEQNLNHDAMYWYRQDPGQGLRLIYYSQIVNDFQKGDIAEGYSVSREKKESFPLTVTSAQKNPTAFYLCASSTRTVQETQYFGPGTRLLVL.

This clone has ten or more counts. The chain recombines TRBV5-1 with TRBJ1-6, with 11 bases matching TRBD1. Germline V lookup: CDR1 SGHRS, CDR2 YFSETQ. The length of the CDR3 is 15 residues. The V gene end was trimmed by 3 bases and the J gene end by 5 bases; junction bases not matched to a gene: 1. CDR3 nucleotide sequence: TGCGCCAGCAGCTCGGGACAGGGGGATAATTCACCCCTCCACTTT. The encoded protein is CASSSGQGDNSPLHF.

This sequence joins TRBV5-1 and TRBJ1-4; D is unclear. The germline V gene has CDR1 SGHRS and CDR2 YFSETQ. V was cut by 1 base and J by 6 bases, with 10 bases left in between. The length of the CDR3 is 14 residues. The CDR3 reads CASSLSGFDEKLFF. The CDR3 DNA follows: TGCGCCAGCAGCTTGTCGGGTTTTGATGAAAAACTGTTTTTT.

V and J are TRBV12-3 or TRBV12-4 and TRBJ2-3; 7 positions match TRBD1. The CDR3 contains 13 residues. The trim removed 9 bases at V and 3 bases at J, leaving 6 bases unmatched. CDR3 nucleotide sequence: TGTGCCAGTCACAGGGGAAGTACAGATACGCAGTATTTT. It specifies CASHRGSTDTQYF.

V gene TRBV19 combines with J gene TRBJ1-1; D may be TRBD1 (6 bases). With 3 bases removed from V and 3 bases from J, the gap between germline ends came to 11 bases. This CDR3 region has 14 residues. From germline, CDR1 is LNHDA and CDR2 SQIVND (reference sequence). The CDR3 DNA reads as TGTGCCAGTAGTATTAGGACAGAGGACACTGAAGCTTTCTTT. It yields the protein CASSIRTEDTEAFF. The entire variable domain, with the rest obtained from reference TRBV19 and TRBJ1-1, is as follows: DGGITQSPKYLFRKEGQNVTLSCEQNLNHDAMYWYRQDPGQGLRLIYYSQIVNDFQKGDIAEGYSVSREKKESFPLTVTSAQKNPTAFYLCASSIRTEDTEAFFGQGTRLTVV.

This clone was counted only a few times. The chain has TRBV19 and TRBJ1-2; 7 nucleotides align to TRBD1. The CDR3 loop spans 14 amino acids. The germline V gene encodes CDR1 LNHDA and CDR2 SQIVND (reference sequence). V gave up 7 bases and J gave up 5 bases; unmatched junction bases: 10. CDR3 coding DNA: TGTGCCAGTAAGAGCGACAGGGTTGGGTATGGCTACACCTTC. It encodes CASKSDRVGYGYTF.

The gene calls are TRBV7-8 and TRBJ1-1; D is undetermined. The V and J ends lost 0 bases and 3 bases respectively, with 11 bases between them. Germline loops: CDR1 SGHVS, CDR2 FQNEAQ. The CDR3 covers 15 residues. DNA of the CDR3: TGTGCCAGCAGCTTAGCCGTCGGGGTGGACACTGAAGCTTTCTTT. Translated, it gives CASSLAVGVDTEAFF.

The rearrangement uses TRBV19 and TRBJ1-3, with 9 bases that match TRBD1. The CDR3 is 18 residues long. Germline CDR1 LNHDA, CDR2 SQIVND (reference sequence). V gave up 5 bases and J gave up 2 bases; unmatched junction bases: 13. The CDR3 is CASSPVPGQGRAGNTIYF. The CDR3 bases are TGTGCCAGTAGTCCAGTCCCGGGACAGGGAAGAGCTGGAAACACCATATATTTT.

The V call is TRBV2, the J call TRBJ2-1, with TRBD2 matching over 13 bases. Trimming at V came to 7 bases and at J to 6 bases, leaving 6 bases not matched to a gene. Germline V CDR1 and CDR2: SNHLY, FYNNEI. The CDR3 is 15 amino acids. The DNA for the CDR3 is TGTGCCAGCACCTTGACTAGCGGGGGGCCCAATGAGCAGTTCTTC. Protein: CASTLTSGGPNEQFF.

V gene TRBV2 combines with J gene TRBJ2-5; unclear D gene. CDR3 length equals 14 residues. Germline CDR1 and CDR2: SNHLY and FYNNEI. V was shortened by 8 bases and J by 1 base, with 14 bases between the two germline ends. The CDR3 is CASRWATIQETQYF. The DNA for the CDR3 is TGTGCCAGCCGGTGGGCCACAATCCAAGAGACCCAGTACTTC.

The chain links TRBV28 to TRBJ2-7, with 7 bases identical to TRBD1. This CDR3 is 14 amino acids long. V lost 5 bases and J lost 4; bases outside the gene matches: 8. Germline V gene sequence: CDR1 MDHEN, CDR2 SYDVKM. CDR3 region: CASSPPGQIYEQYF. The CDR3 nucleotides are TGTGCCAGCAGTCCTCCGGGACAGATTTACGAGCAGTACTTC.

The chain combines TRBV18 with TRBJ1-1; no clear D. Between the trimmed V and J ends, which lost 6 bases and 7 bases, there was a span of 12 bases. Germline V gene lookup returns CDR1 KGHSH and CDR2 LQKENI. This CDR3 has 12 amino acids. CDR3 region: CASSPLLSEAFF. The CDR3 region has the DNA TGTGCCAGCTCCCCCTTGCTCAGTGAAGCTTTCTTT.

Written as DNA, the CDR3 is TGTGCCTGGAGTCCACGACAGTCACAATATGGCTACACCTTC. Protein sequence: CAWSPRQSQYGYTF. The rearrangement links TRBV30 to TRBJ1-2; D is perhaps TRBD1 (5 bases). Germline V gene sequence: CDR1 GTSNPN, CDR2 SVGIG (reference sequence). This CDR3 has 14 amino acids. Trimming removed 2 bases from V and 5 bases from J, with 15 bases in between.

The CDR3 sequence: CASSQVGEAGYTF. CDR3 DNA: TGTGCCAGCAGCCAAGTAGGGGAGGCGGGCTACACCTTC. The chain links TRBV3-1 (or the pseudogene TRBV3-2) to TRBJ1-2; tentative D call: TRBD1 (5 bases). The germline V and J ends were trimmed by 1 base and 8 bases, with 11 bases remaining between them. The CDR3 totals 13 residues. CDR1 and CDR2 from the germline V gene are LGHDT and YNNKEL (reference sequence).

The chain combines TRBV28 with TRBJ2-3; the match to TRBD1 covers 10 bases. This CDR3 comprises 14 residues. Germline trimming cut 6 bases from V and 4 bases from J; bases unmatched to any gene: 4. CDR1 is MDHEN and CDR2 is SYDVKM in the germline V gene. The CDR3 is CASRGTGESDTQYF. The CDR3 nucleotides are TGTGCCAGCAGGGGGACAGGGGAATCAGATACGCAGTATTTT.

The V call is TRBV11-1, the J call TRBJ2-7, with 10 bases aligning to TRBD2. V trimming: 6 bases; J trimming: 2 bases; junction bases outside the gene matches: 7. This CDR3 is built from 15 residues. Per germline, CDR1 SGHAT and CDR2 FQDESV (reference sequence). The CDR3 protein is CASSPLAGATYEQYF. CDR3 DNA: TGTGCCAGCAGTCCTCTAGCGGGGGCAACCTACGAGCAGTACTTC.

The chain joins TRBV18 to TRBJ1-1; D uncertain. The CDR3 is made up of 12 amino acids. Germline V gene lookup returns CDR1 KGHSH and CDR2 LQKENI. Trimming stripped 3 bases from V and 6 bases from J, with 8 bases between. CDR3 protein: CASSPRAAEAFF. CDR3 in DNA: TGTGCCAGCTCACCGCGGGCAGCTGAAGCTTTCTTT.

V is TRBV5-1 and J is TRBJ2-7; 9 bases match TRBD2. Germline trimming cut 2 bases from V and 5 bases from J; bases unmatched to any gene: 8. CDR3 length: 15 residues. Germline-derived CDR1 and CDR2 are SGHRS and YFSETQ. The CDR3 region has the DNA TGCGCCAGCAGCTTACCGACTAGCGGTATAAACGAGCAGTACTTC. It translates to CASSLPTSGINEQYF.

The chain combines TRBV9 with TRBJ2-5; the D gene is possibly TRBD1 (5 bases). With 3 bases removed from V and 2 bases from J, the gap between germline ends came to 29 bases. The CDR3 has 20 amino acids. Germline CDR1 SGDLS, CDR2 YYNGEE. CDR3 region: CASSARREGAASSRQETQYF. The CDR3 nucleotides are TGTGCCAGCAGCGCGCGCAGGGAAGGGGCCGCAAGTAGCCGACAAGAGACCCAGTACTTC.

This sequence joins TRBV4-1 and TRBJ1-5; D remains unclear. V was cut by 0 bases and J by 4 bases, with 13 bases left in between. The CDR3 loop spans 16 amino acids. Germline V gives CDR1 MGHRA, CDR2 YSYEKL. The CDR3: CASSQEIVADNQPQHF. As DNA, the CDR3 is TGCGCCAGCAGCCAAGAAATTGTGGCAGATAATCAGCCCCAGCATTTT.

This chain uses TRBV5-6 with TRBJ1-2; 7 bases are a match to TRBD1. The CDR3 runs 14 residues. Germline lookup yields CDR1 SGHDT and CDR2 YYEEEE. V shed 4 bases and J 5 bases; nucleotides not matched to a gene: 8. The CDR3 coding sequence is TGTGCCAGCAGCCCACGACAGGGTGGATATGGCTACACCTTC. Translation gives CASSPRQGGYGYTF.